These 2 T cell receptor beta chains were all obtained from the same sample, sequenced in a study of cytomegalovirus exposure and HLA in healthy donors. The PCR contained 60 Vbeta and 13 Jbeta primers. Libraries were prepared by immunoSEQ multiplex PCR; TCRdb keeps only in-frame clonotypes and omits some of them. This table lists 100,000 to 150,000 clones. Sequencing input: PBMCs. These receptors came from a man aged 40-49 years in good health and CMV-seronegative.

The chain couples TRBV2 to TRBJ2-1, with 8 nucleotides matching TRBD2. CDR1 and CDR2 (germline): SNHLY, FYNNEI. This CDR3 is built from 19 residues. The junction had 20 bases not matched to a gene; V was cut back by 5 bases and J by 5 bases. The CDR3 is CASSPPAIRTSGRDNEQFF. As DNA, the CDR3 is TGTGCCAGCAGTCCACCCGCTATTAGAACTAGCGGCAGAGACAATGAGCAGTTCTTC.

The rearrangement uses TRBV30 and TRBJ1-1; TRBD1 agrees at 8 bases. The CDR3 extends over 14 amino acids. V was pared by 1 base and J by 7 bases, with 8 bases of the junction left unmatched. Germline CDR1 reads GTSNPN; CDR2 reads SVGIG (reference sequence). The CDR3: CAWSAGQGGFEAFF. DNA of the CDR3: TGTGCCTGGAGTGCTGGACAGGGAGGATTTGAAGCTTTCTTT.